Sequencing of this T cell receptor (beta chain) was carried out in a study of beta chain features in type 1 diabetes. This clone was picked up a small number of times. Its cognate antigen is unknown. Points from the study as a whole: In all four CD4+ subsets, TCRB CDR3 length was significantly, moderately reduced in type 1 diabetes.

The authors reverse transcribed all of the isolated RNA, so sequencing captured expressed TCRB transcripts. Some clones are missing from TCRdb's copy, which holds only in-frame ones; the method was immunoSEQ multiplex PCR. The repertoire holds about 650,000 clones, with around 12% as singletons. This clonotype was obtained from a man younger than 45 with type 1 diabetes. The specimen was naive CD4+ T cells from blood.

CDR3 sequence: CAWSVGLGQPQHF. The CDR3 coding sequence is TGTGCCTGGAGTGTAGGTTTAGGTCAGCCCCAGCATTTT. J is TRBJ1-5 and V is TRBV30; unclear D gene. CDR3 length: 13 residues. Germline-derived CDR1 and CDR2 are GTSNPN and SVGIG (reference sequence). Deletions cut 0 bases from V and 6 bases from J, with 9 bases between.